One sample yielded the 24 T cell receptor beta chains listed below, sequenced in a study of naive and memory T cell subsets. Findings of the study overall: Naive repertoires, especially CD8, held a few larger clonotypes, possibly memory cells re-expressing CD45RA.

The antigens these receptors bind are not known. Both TRBC1 and TRBC2 were covered by a beta constant-region primer of two equimolar oligonucleotides. Ligated cDNA was amplified by four rounds of PCR with nested alpha and beta constant-region primers and SP2. TCRdb itself ran the UMI-ligation and nested PCR reads through MiXCR, one entry per CDR3 protein. The sample has over 100,000 distinct CDR3 sequences, about 15% seen once. The sequenced material came from naive CD8+ T cells from blood. All receptors derive from a human donor in good health.

Here the CDR3 reads CASSQGITNVLTF. CDR3 in DNA: TGTGCCAGCAGCCAAGGAATTACCAACGTCCTGACTTTC. The chain employs TRBV27 and TRBJ2-6; D gene uncertain. V shed 6 bases and J shed 8 bases, with 11 bases lying between them. Germline V gene lookup returns CDR1 MNHEY and CDR2 SMNVEV (reference sequence). CDR3 size: 13 residues. The full variable domain, with the rest looked up from reference TRBV27 and TRBJ2-6, is EAQVTQNPRYLITVTGKKLTVTCSQNMNHEYMSWYRQDPGLGLRQIYYSMNVEVTDKGDVPEGYKVSRKEKRNFPLILESPSPNQTSLYFCASSQGITNVLTFGAGSRLTVL.

This rearrangement joins TRBV12-3 or TRBV12-4 to TRBJ2-1; D possibly matches TRBD1 or TRBD2 (5 bases each). This CDR3 has 11 amino acids. The V gene lost 1 base and the J gene lost 11 bases, with 6 bases spanning the gap. CDR3 loop: CASSLGGQQFF. DNA for the CDR3: TGTGCCAGCAGTTTAGGGGGACAGCAGTTCTTC.

In its sample, this clonotype was seen many times. The chain joins TRBV7-9 to TRBJ1-1, with TRBD1 matching over 8 bases. J lost 4 bases, V lost 1 base, and 5 bases had no gene match. CDR1 and CDR2 (germline): SEHNR, FQNEAQ (reference sequence). The CDR3 extends over 15 amino acids. CDR3 in amino acids: CASSLEQGAITEAFF. The DNA for the CDR3 is TGTGCCAGCAGCTTAGAGCAGGGGGCGATCACTGAAGCTTTCTTT.

The rearrangement uses TRBV6-6 and TRBJ2-1; D remains unclear. The germline V gene has CDR1 MNHNY and CDR2 SVGAGI (reference sequence). The CDR3 contains 13 residues. V lost 4 bases to trimming and J lost 4 bases, with 8 bases between them. The CDR3 DNA is TGTGCCAGCAGTTCACAAATATACAATGAGCAGTTCTTC. Translation: CASSSQIYNEQFF.

This chain links TRBV12-3 or TRBV12-4 with TRBJ2-1, with TRBD2 matching over 10 bases. CDR3 size: 15 residues. V lost 6 bases, J lost 4 bases, and 6 bases stayed unmatched. The CDR3 region is CASRSAGGDYNEQFF. The DNA for the CDR3 is TGTGCCAGCAGATCAGCGGGGGGGGATTACAATGAGCAGTTCTTC.

The V and J genes are TRBV30 and TRBJ2-2; D call uncertain. This CDR3 has 12 amino acids. V lost 4 bases, J lost 3 bases, and 6 bases lay in between. The V gene's germline CDR1 is GTSNPN and CDR2 SVGIG (reference sequence). CDR3 in amino acids: CAWTGDTGELFF. DNA for the CDR3: TGTGCCTGGACCGGAGACACCGGGGAGCTGTTTTTT.

The V and J genes are TRBV12-3 or TRBV12-4 and TRBJ1-2, with D possibly being TRBD1 (6 bases). The ends were cut back, 10 bases at V and 3 bases at J, with 24 bases in the middle. The CDR3 extends over 16 amino acids. CDR3 loop: CATAEGGLMDHYGYTF. The CDR3 DNA reads TGTGCCACCGCTGAGGGGGGGCTCATGGACCACTATGGCTACACCTTC.

V gene TRBV6-6 combines with J gene TRBJ2-3; D may be TRBD2 (6 bases). Per the germline V gene, CDR1 is MNHNY and CDR2 is SVGAGI (reference sequence). The CDR3 runs 14 residues. Trimming removed 2 bases at V and 2 bases at J, with 8 bases between. The CDR3 loop is CASSYAGTTDTQYF. In DNA form, the CDR3 reads TGTGCCAGCAGTTACGCGGGAACCACAGATACGCAGTATTTT.

This clonotype was recorded once. The chain uses TRBV6-6 and TRBJ1-1; 8 bases are shared with TRBD1. Per the germline V gene, CDR1 is MNHNY and CDR2 is SVGAGI (reference sequence). J was trimmed by 4 bases and V by 0 bases; bases with no gene match: 1. The CDR3 has 14 amino acids. This chain's CDR3 is CASSYSTGGTEAFF. CDR3 nucleotides: TGTGCCAGCAGTTACTCAACAGGGGGCACTGAAGCTTTCTTT.

In this sample, this clonotype turned up a few times. One end of the junction fails to match germline, which may point to a read error. This sequence joins TRBV19 and TRBJ2-6; D unresolved. The CDR3 totals 15 residues. The germline V gene has CDR1 LNHDA and CDR2 SQIVND (reference sequence). The CDR3 sequence: CASSTRYSAANVLTF. The CDR3 nucleotides are TGTGCCAGTAGTACCCGGTACTCTGCGGCCAACGTCCTGACTTTC.

The sample holds a few counts of this clonotype. The chain uses TRBV28 and TRBJ2-1; TRBD1 aligns across 7 bases. CDR3 length equals 11 residues. Trimming took 4 bases from V and 14 from J; bases not matched to a gene: 5. Germline assignment: CDR1 MDHEN and CDR2 SYDVKM. CDR3 sequence (DNA): TGTGCCAGCAGTTACCCGGGACAGAAGTTCTTC. Protein: CASSYPGQKFF. The entire variable domain, with the rest obtained from reference TRBV28 and TRBJ2-1, is as follows: DVKVTQSSRYLVKRTGEKVFLECVQDMDHENMFWYRQDPGLGLRLIYFSYDVKMKEKGDIPEGYSVSREKKERFSLILESASTNQTSMYLCASSYPGQKFFGPGTRLTVL.

The chain joins TRBV11-1 to TRBJ2-1, with D uncertain. Trimming stripped 2 bases from V and 10 bases from J, with 9 bases between. Germline V gene sequence: CDR1 SGHAT, CDR2 FQDESV (reference sequence). The CDR3 is 12 amino acids. The CDR3 is CASSLSSREQFF. In DNA form, the CDR3 reads TGTGCCAGCAGCTTATCTTCCAGGGAGCAGTTCTTC.

The V gene is TRBV6-2 or TRBV6-3, the J gene TRBJ2-1; a possible D gene is TRBD1 (6 bases). The V gene's germline CDR1 is MNHEY and CDR2 SVGEGT. Trimming cost V 4 bases and J 4 bases, with 11 bases left between them. This CDR3 comprises 14 residues. CDR3 sequence reads: CASSSGTPYNEQFF. CDR3 nucleotide sequence: TGTGCCAGCAGTTCAGGGACACCTTACAATGAGCAGTTCTTC.

This clonotype was seen ten or more times. The chain combines TRBV7-9 with TRBJ2-2; D gene unclear. Trimming took 1 base from V and 6 from J, leaving 3 bases between them. The CDR3 runs 12 residues. Germline lookup yields CDR1 SEHNR and CDR2 FQNEAQ (reference sequence). Here the CDR3 reads CASSLGAGELFF. CDR3 nucleotide sequence: TGTGCCAGCAGCTTAGGGGCCGGGGAGCTGTTTTTT.

On this clonotype itself: A much larger clone lies a single base off, so this may be a read error. The chain recombines TRBV20-1 with TRBJ1-2; no definite D call. Germline V lookup: CDR1 DFQATT, CDR2 SNEGSKA (reference sequence). CDR3 length: 11 amino acids. CDR3 loop: CSARIYYGYSF. CDR3 sequence (DNA): TGCAGTGCTCGGATCTACTATGGCTACAGCTTC.

There are a few counts of this clonotype. The CDR3 coding sequence is TGCAGCGTTGGTCCGGACTCAGATACGCAGTATTTT. This translates into CSVGPDSDTQYF. This sequence joins TRBV29-1 and TRBJ2-3, with D perhaps TRBD2 (5 bases). Germline CDR1 and CDR2: SQVTM and ANQGSEA. The CDR3 consists of 12 residues. V lost 4 bases and J lost 4, with 9 bases in between.

This clonotype occurred a few times. The chain employs TRBV7-9 and TRBJ1-1, with D uncertain. Germline values: CDR1 SEHNR, CDR2 FQNEAQ (reference sequence). V was pared by 3 bases and J by 5 bases, with 10 bases between. The CDR3 is made up of 13 amino acids. CDR3 residues: CASSFYPGTEAFF. The CDR3 DNA is TGTGCCAGCAGCTTTTACCCGGGGACTGAAGCTTTCTTT.

A few counts support this clonotype. The J gene is TRBJ2-7, the V gene TRBV7-9, with a tentative D call TRBD1 (6 bases). V shed 3 bases and J shed 3 bases, with 15 bases lying between them. The CDR3 runs 15 residues. Germline V lookup: CDR1 SEHNR, CDR2 FQNEAQ (reference sequence). This CDR3 is CASSFSGDTRYEQYF. The DNA of the CDR3 is TGTGCCAGCAGCTTCTCAGGGGATACCCGCTACGAGCAGTACTTC.

This clonotype was observed a few times. V and J are TRBV3-1 and TRBJ2-2, with 7 nucleotides matching TRBD2. V was pared by 3 bases and J by 6 bases, with 10 bases of the junction left unmatched. Germline assignment: CDR1 LGHDT and CDR2 YNNKEL (reference sequence). The CDR3 has 16 amino acids. The CDR3 loop is CASSHLPGRDAGELFF. CDR3 DNA: TGTGCCAGCAGCCATTTACCGGGGAGGGACGCCGGGGAGCTGTTTTTT.

Only a few counts were recorded for this clonotype. V usage is TRBV12-3 or TRBV12-4 and J usage is TRBJ2-3, with D tentatively TRBD1 (5 bases). The V gene lost 4 bases and the J gene lost 4 bases, with 18 bases spanning the gap. The CDR3 spans 16 residues. The CDR3 loop reads CASSSSREEEADTQYF. CDR3 sequence (DNA): TGTGCCAGCAGTTCCTCCAGGGAAGAAGAGGCAGATACGCAGTATTTT.

The chain employs TRBV14 and TRBJ2-3; possible D gene TRBD2, 6 bases. V dropped 4 bases and J dropped 6 bases, with 17 bases sitting between them. Germline V gene data show CDR1 as SGHDN and CDR2 as FVKESK. The CDR3 loop spans 15 amino acids. CDR3 in DNA: TGTGCCAGCAGCCTAGGGGACTCGACGGGGGATACGCAGTATTTT. Protein product: CASSLGDSTGDTQYF.

This clonotype was counted only a few times. The chain combines TRBV4-3 with TRBJ2-1; the D gene is possibly TRBD1 (5 bases). The CDR3 runs 16 residues. Germline assignment: CDR1 LGHNA and CDR2 YSLEER. V was clipped by 1 base and J by 0 bases, with 10 bases between them. CDR3 protein: CASSQAFDSSYNEQFF. The CDR3 region has the DNA TGCGCCAGCAGCCAAGCATTTGACAGCTCCTACAATGAGCAGTTCTTC.

This clonotype was picked up many times. The genes are TRBV27 and TRBJ1-2; TRBD1 matches at 8 bases. J was trimmed by 4 bases and V by 6 bases; bases with no gene match: 4. CDR1 is MNHEY and CDR2 is SMNVEV in the germline V gene (reference sequence). The CDR3 is 13 amino acids. The CDR3: CASRDTGGYGYTF. CDR3 in DNA: TGTGCCAGCAGAGACACAGGGGGCTATGGCTACACCTTC.

This clonotype turned up a few times. This chain joins TRBV20-1 and TRBJ2-1; tentative D call: TRBD2 (6 bases). The V gene's germline CDR1 is DFQATT and CDR2 SNEGSKA (reference sequence). This CDR3 has 13 residues. Trimming stripped 3 bases from V and 8 bases from J, with 14 bases between. The CDR3: CSASGAWGDEQFF. CDR3 DNA: TGCAGTGCTAGTGGGGCGTGGGGGGATGAGCAGTTCTTC.